These 16 T cell receptor beta chains were all obtained from the same sample, sequenced in a study of T-cell reconstitution after alpha-beta-depleted transplantation in children. Preparation of the TCRbeta library involved a method that used unique molecular identifiers. From the PCR reads, TCRdb called clonotypes with MiXCR, one entry per CDR3 protein. The sample records around 500,000 distinct CDR3 sequences, approximately 13% being singletons. The specimen was PBMCs from the stem cell graft donor, collected from the stem cell graft. These receptors all stem from a human donor who donated a stem cell graft to a child with combined immunodeficiency.

This clonotype was counted between two and nine times. The rearrangement links TRBV5-5 to TRBJ1-1; D perhaps matches TRBD1 (6 bases). Germline V gene lookup returns CDR1 SGHKS and CDR2 YYEKEE (reference sequence). The CDR3 is 15 residues long. V dropped 4 bases and J dropped 2 bases, with 15 bases sitting between them. The CDR3 spells CASSRHQQGNTEAFF. The CDR3 region has the DNA TGTGCCAGCAGCCGTCATCAACAGGGTAACACTGAAGCTTTCTTT.

The chain combines TRBV11-2 with TRBJ1-6; maybe TRBD1 (5 bases). The CDR3 length is 15 residues. The V gene lost 5 bases and the J gene lost 5 bases, with 13 bases spanning the gap. Germline V gene lookup returns CDR1 SGHAT and CDR2 FQNNGV. CDR3 bases: TGTGCCAGCAGCCCGCCGGGACGGGATAATTCACCCCTCCACTTT. It translates to CASSPPGRDNSPLHF.

The V gene is TRBV12-3 or TRBV12-4, the J gene TRBJ2-3; D unclear. CDR3 length: 14 residues. Trimming cost V 1 base and J 2 bases, with 7 bases left between them. Here the CDR3 DNA reads TGTGCCAGCAGTTTAGACATTCCCACAGATACGCAGTATTTT. This translates into CASSLDIPTDTQYF.

This clonotype came up a few times. The chain employs TRBV5-5 and TRBJ2-7; 10 nucleotides match TRBD1. In germline, CDR1 is SGHKS, CDR2 YYEKEE (reference sequence). V lost 6 bases, J lost 3 bases, and 9 bases stayed unmatched. This CDR3 has 15 amino acids. The CDR3 is CASTPGGTGVYEQYF. The CDR3 nucleotides are TGTGCCAGCACCCCGGGCGGGACAGGGGTCTACGAGCAGTACTTC.

This sequence joins TRBV4-2 and TRBJ2-7, with D uncertain. The CDR3 is 12 amino acids. With 1 base removed from V and 6 bases from J, the gap between germline ends came to 7 bases. CDR1 and CDR2 (germline): LGHNA, YNFKEQ. This CDR3 is CASSQGGFEQYF. The DNA for the CDR3 is TGTGCCAGCAGCCAAGGGGGATTCGAGCAGTACTTC.

This clonotype was seen a few times. This chain joins TRBV20-1 and TRBJ2-3; TRBD2 agrees at 12 bases. This CDR3 is built from 15 residues. V shed 0 bases and J 11 bases; nucleotides not matched to a gene: 9. In germline, CDR1 is DFQATT, CDR2 SNEGSKA (reference sequence). The CDR3 bases are TGCAGTGCTAGAGATCCTAGCGGGAGGGCCAACGGGCAGTATTTT. Translation gives CSARDPSGRANGQYF.

This clonotype was seen a few times. CDR3 sequence reads: CASSQGGAYEQYF. DNA for the CDR3: TGTGCCAGCAGCCAAGGGGGGGCCTACGAGCAGTACTTC. This chain uses TRBV7-9 with TRBJ2-7, with TRBD2 as a possible D gene (7 bases). Germline assignment: CDR1 SEHNR and CDR2 FQNEAQ (reference sequence). The CDR3 is 13 amino acids. The V end lost 5 bases, the J end lost 2 bases, and 10 bases lay between the germline ends.

In its sample, this clonotype was seen many times. V gene TRBV29-1 combines with J gene TRBJ1-1, with D hard to call. Germline CDR1 is SQVTM and CDR2 is ANQGSEA. The length of the CDR3 is 14 residues. Trimming took 4 bases from V and 2 from J, leaving 14 bases between them. Here the CDR3 reads CSVAKLQDNTEAFF. CDR3 nucleotide sequence: TGCAGCGTTGCAAAACTTCAGGATAACACTGAAGCTTTCTTT. Full variable domain (rest looked up from reference TRBV29-1 and TRBJ1-1): SAVISQKPSRDICQRGTSLTIQCQVDSQVTMMFWYRQQPGQSLTLIATANQGSEATYESGFVIDKFPISRPNLTFSTLTVSNMSPEDSSIYLCSVAKLQDNTEAFFGQGTRLTVV.

This clonotype was counted ten times or more. The chain joins TRBV29-1 to TRBJ2-5, with a tentative D call TRBD2 (7 bases). The V gene lost 6 bases and the J gene lost 2 bases, with 10 bases spanning the gap. The CDR3 extends over 12 amino acids. The germline V gene encodes CDR1 SQVTM and CDR2 ANQGSEA. The CDR3 spells CSVAGAQETQYF. The CDR3 nucleotides are TGCAGCGTGGCGGGGGCTCAAGAGACCCAGTACTTC.

Many counts were recorded for this clonotype. Relative to the germline gene, one junction end is altered; a read error may explain this. V is TRBV5-1 and J is TRBJ2-1, with 11 nucleotides matching TRBD2. This CDR3 spans 15 amino acids. In germline, CDR1 is SGHRS, CDR2 YFSETQ. DNA for the CDR3: TGTGCCAGCAGCTTAGCGGGGGGGACCTACAATGAGCAGTTCTTC. This translates into CASSLAGGTYNEQFF.

The genes are TRBV28 and TRBJ2-7, with TRBD1 matching over 7 bases. In germline, CDR1 is MDHEN, CDR2 SYDVKM. There are 14 residues in the CDR3. With V trimmed by 4 bases and J by 3 bases, 6 bases remained unmatched. Here the CDR3 DNA reads TGTGCCAGCAGTTCGGGACAGAGACGCTACGAGCAGTACTTC. The encoded protein is CASSSGQRRYEQYF.

In this sample, this clonotype turned up a few times. The gene calls are TRBV20-1 and TRBJ2-7, with 11 bases that match TRBD2. The CDR3 is 19 residues long. The V segment lost 0 bases and the J segment 3 bases; nucleotides outside the gene matches: 16. CDR1 DFQATT and CDR2 SNEGSKA come from the germline V gene (reference sequence). The CDR3 spells CSARDRAVRTSGYRYEQYF. CDR3 nucleotide sequence: TGCAGTGCTAGAGATCGGGCCGTCCGGACTAGCGGGTATCGCTACGAGCAGTACTTC.

This clonotype was observed at least ten times. The rearrangement joins TRBV5-1 to TRBJ2-5; a weak D match, TRBD1 (5 bases). Trimming removed 2 bases at V and 5 bases at J, with 10 bases between. From germline, CDR1 is SGHRS and CDR2 YFSETQ. The CDR3 contains 13 residues. CDR3 DNA: TGCGCCAGCAGCTTCAGGGTCGGGGAGACCCAGTACTTC. Protein sequence: CASSFRVGETQYF. Filled out from reference TRBV5-1 and TRBJ2-5, the complete variable domain reads KAGVTQTPRYLIKTRGQQVTLSCSPISGHRSVSWYQQTPGQGLQFLFEYFSETQRNKGNFPGRFSGRQFSNSRSEMNVSTLELGDSALYLCASSFRVGETQYFGPGTRLLVL.

The V call is TRBV24-1, the J call TRBJ2-5; tentative D call: TRBD1 (6 bases). This CDR3 comprises 17 residues. The germline CDR1 and CDR2 sequences are KGHDR and SFDVKD. Trimming stripped 9 bases from V and 2 bases from J, with 24 bases between. The chain's CDR3 is CATPPPGDRRTQETQYF. The CDR3, as DNA: TGTGCCACCCCTCCACCCGGAGACAGGAGAACGCAAGAGACCCAGTACTTC.

The genes are TRBV29-1 and TRBJ1-2, with 8 bases lining up with TRBD1. This CDR3 contains 13 residues. Looked up from germline, CDR1 is SQVTM and CDR2 is ANQGSEA. The J segment lost 6 bases and the V segment lost 2 bases, leaving 5 bases of the junction unmatched. The CDR3 spells CSVEPADRDGYTF. CDR3 nucleotide sequence: TGCAGCGTTGAACCAGCGGACAGGGATGGCTACACCTTC.

This clonotype was recorded a few times. The chain is built from TRBV6-2 or TRBV6-3 and TRBJ1-1, with no clear D. The V end lost 6 bases, the J end lost 4 bases, and 12 bases lay between the germline ends. CDR1 is MNHEY, CDR2 SVGEGT, per germline. The CDR3 extends over 13 amino acids. CDR3 in amino acids: CASSPSIFTEAFF. CDR3 nucleotides: TGTGCCAGCAGCCCCTCGATTTTCACTGAAGCTTTCTTT.